This paragraph covers one TCR beta chain sequence. Its antigen target is currently unknown. Per-nucleotide qualities are absent, and no much larger clonotype sits a single base away. Collaborating institutions collected whole blood in K2EDTA tubes following their own protocols. For TCRbeta analysis, collaborator samples were shipped as frozen whole blood, as isolated PBMCs, or as DNA extracted from either sample type. TCRbeta CDR3 regions were amplified from genomic DNA by means of the immunoSEQ Assay, a bias-controlled multiplex PCR. The original methods were these. The number of nucleated cells in each sample was estimated by amplification of reference gene primers within the assay. To quantify the absolute abundance of each unique TCRbeta CDR3 rearrangement, sequence reads were collapsed and filtered. Productive Simpson clonality was computed per sample as the square root of Simpson's diversity index over productive rearrangements. TCRdb took over this immuneACCESS table, retaining in-frame rearrangements with V and J assigned. Such tables are incomplete; in checked studies, under half of the missing clones stem from an unresolved V gene, and the remainder is unexplained. V, J and clone size are those of that table, while D and trimming were read from the DNA. Within this sample are tens of thousands of clones, with roughly 88% of them counted one time only. The ten largest clones take up 7.5% to 9.5% of the sample.

This sample was taken from a study of blood T cell repertoires in COVID-19 (dated by TCRdb to the early 2020s). Background on the whole study: The collaborator samples originated in the United States, Italy and Spain and spanned the acute and convalescent phases of COVID-19. The prospective study material was composed of cDNA or gDNA derived from T cells, B-cell-depleted T cells, or PBMCs. Deeply sampled blood TCRbeta repertoires from subjects exposed to, actively infected with, or recovered from COVID-19 were included in the dataset. The repertoires were made available in a free public database intended to serve as a resource for research on the immune response to SARS-CoV-2. Samples came from the ongoing ImmuneRACE study (first 160 participants) plus 1,254 subjects from 6 global collaborators. The sample metadata nearly always contained a de-identified subject ID, COVID-19 status, age in years and sex. Where available, HLA class I and class II types were obtained from metadata supplied by the sample provider rather than from assay-based typing. Broader findings and caveats from the paper: Clinical and demographic metadata were provided uncurated, with the amount varying by source and participant.

CDR1 and CDR2 are drawn from the germline V gene (reference sequence): LGHDT, YNNKEL. Trimming removed 2 bases from V and 3 bases from J, leaving 11 bases between the germline ends. From its cysteine to its phenylalanine, the CDR3 spans 14 amino acids. CDR3 DNA is the only sequence kept; it has 42 bases, read in frame from the first base. The V and J genes are TRBV3-1 (or the pseudogene TRBV3-2) and TRBJ2-7, with no reliable assignment of the D segment. The TCR was taken from a woman aged 70-85 years with acute or convalescent COVID-19. Input material: peripheral blood. CDR3 region: CASSQNSKNYEQYF. Read as DNA, the sequence is TGTGCCAGCAGCCAAAACAGCAAAAACTACGAGCAGTACTTC.